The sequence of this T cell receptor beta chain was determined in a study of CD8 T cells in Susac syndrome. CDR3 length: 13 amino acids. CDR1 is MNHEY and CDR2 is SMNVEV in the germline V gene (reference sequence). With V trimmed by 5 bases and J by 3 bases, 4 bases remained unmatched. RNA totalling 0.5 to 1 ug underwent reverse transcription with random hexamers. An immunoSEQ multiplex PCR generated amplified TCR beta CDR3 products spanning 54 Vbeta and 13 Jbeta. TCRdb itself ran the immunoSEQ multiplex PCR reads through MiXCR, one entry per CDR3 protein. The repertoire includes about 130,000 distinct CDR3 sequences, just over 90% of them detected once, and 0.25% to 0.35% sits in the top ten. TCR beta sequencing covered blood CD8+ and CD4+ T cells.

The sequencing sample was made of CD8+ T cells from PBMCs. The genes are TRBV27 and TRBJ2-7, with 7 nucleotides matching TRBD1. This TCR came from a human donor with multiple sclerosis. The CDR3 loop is CASSPRTGYEQYF. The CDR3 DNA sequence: TGTGCCAGCAGTCCCCGGACAGGCTACGAGCAGTACTTC.